The 24 T cell receptor beta chains below all came from one sample that was sequenced in a study of cytomegalovirus exposure and HLA in healthy donors. Researchers ran the PCR with 60 Vbeta and 13 Jbeta primers. Produced via immunoSEQ multiplex PCR; TCRdb's table is partial and in-frame only. This sample has about 160,000 clones, with around 85% found just once. The sample consisted of PBMCs. These receptors were taken from a man in his forties in good health and CMV-seronegative.

This clone was detected only a few times. V usage is TRBV30 and J usage is TRBJ1-1, with D possibly TRBD1 on 6 matching bases. V was shortened by 0 bases and J by 8 bases, with 10 bases between the two germline ends. The CDR3 length is 12 residues. Germline V gene sequence: CDR1 GTSNPN, CDR2 SVGIG (reference sequence). CDR3 nucleotides: TGTGCCTGGAGTGTACTGAGGGGGGAAGCTTTCTTT. The encoded protein is CAWSVLRGEAFF. Combining the CDR3 with reference TRBV30 and TRBJ1-1 gives the whole variable domain SQTIHQWPATLVQPVGSPLSLECTVEGTSNPNLYWYRQAAGRGLQLLFYSVGIGQISSEVPQNLSASRPQDRQFILSSKKLLLSDSGFYLCAWSVLRGEAFFGQGTRLTVV.

The V and J genes are TRBV30 and TRBJ2-3, with D unclear. The CDR3 spans 12 residues. The germline V gene encodes CDR1 GTSNPN and CDR2 SVGIG (reference sequence). Trimming pared 7 bases from V and 5 bases from J, leaving 13 bases between. The CDR3 nucleotides read TGTGCCTACCTCGACATTGGAGATACGCAGTATTTT. Translation: CAYLDIGDTQYF.

This chain joins TRBV10-1 and TRBJ1-2, with D possibly being TRBD1 (6 bases). This CDR3 has 13 amino acids. The ends were cut back, 4 bases at V and 8 bases at J, with 14 bases in the middle. Per germline, CDR1 WNHNN and CDR2 SYGVQD (reference sequence). CDR3 nucleotide sequence: TGCGCCAGCAGTGTGGGGGGGGCGAGAGGCTACACCTTC. Translation gives CASSVGGARGYTF.

This clone was found a few times. The chain joins TRBV27 to TRBJ2-7, with 11 bases that match TRBD1. This CDR3 is 15 amino acids long. The germline gives CDR1 MNHEY, CDR2 SMNVEV (reference sequence). V lost 7 bases, J lost 7 bases, and 12 bases stayed unmatched. CDR3 residues: CASTPFPGTGGEQYF. In DNA form, the CDR3 reads TGTGCCAGCACCCCTTTCCCCGGGACAGGGGGTGAGCAGTACTTC.

This chain links TRBV15 with TRBJ2-2; weak D call: TRBD2 (6 bases). V was shortened by 6 bases and J by 3 bases, with 14 bases between the two germline ends. This CDR3 contains 15 residues. CDR1 and CDR2 from the germline V gene are LNHNV and YYDKDF (reference sequence). The CDR3 nucleotides are TGTGCCACCAGGATGCGGGGAATGGACACCGGGGAGCTGTTTTTT. Translating gives CATRMRGMDTGELFF.

J is TRBJ2-2 and V is TRBV4-1, with unresolved D. The CDR3 is 13 amino acids. The germline CDR1 and CDR2 sequences are MGHRA and YSYEKL. Trimming shortened V by 2 bases and J by 2 bases, and 3 bases separated the two germline ends. The CDR3 spells CASSQPNTGELFF. CDR3 DNA: TGCGCCAGCAGCCAACCAAACACCGGGGAGCTGTTTTTT.

This rearrangement joins TRBV6-5 to TRBJ2-7; TRBD1 matches 8 bases. The CDR3 sequence is 16 residues long. The V segment lost 1 base and the J segment 1 base; nucleotides outside the gene matches: 6. The germline V gene encodes CDR1 MNHEY and CDR2 SVGAGI. The CDR3 sequence is CASSYYPWTGSYEQYF. CDR3 sequence (DNA): TGTGCCAGCAGTTACTATCCTTGGACAGGGTCCTACGAGCAGTACTTC.

This chain links TRBV27 with TRBJ2-7; D gene unclear. V lost 4 bases and J 0 bases, leaving 7 bases between the germline ends. CDR3 length: 13 residues. Germline V gives CDR1 MNHEY, CDR2 SMNVEV (reference sequence). CDR3 DNA sequence: TGTGCCAGCAGTTCCTATAGCTCCTACGAGCAGTACTTC. This gives the protein CASSSYSSYEQYF.

The chain combines TRBV5-4 with TRBJ2-7; 7 positions match TRBD1. The CDR3 is made up of 13 amino acids. V lost 4 bases and J lost 2; bases outside the gene matches: 3. Germline V CDR1 and CDR2: SGHNT, YYREEE (reference sequence). CDR3 coding DNA: TGTGCCAGCAGCCGTGGACAGGCCTACGAGCAGTACTTC. It specifies CASSRGQAYEQYF.

The chain joins TRBV28 to TRBJ1-2, with D maybe TRBD1 (5 bases). This CDR3 contains 13 residues. Germline V gives CDR1 MDHEN, CDR2 SYDVKM. Deletions cut 2 bases from V and 3 bases from J, with 7 bases between. CDR3 bases: TGTGCCAGCAGTTTAGGGGGGGACTATGGCTACACCTTC. It specifies CASSLGGDYGYTF.

The genes are TRBV29-1 and TRBJ2-5; 11 nucleotides match TRBD2. This CDR3 has 16 amino acids. From germline, CDR1 is SQVTM and CDR2 ANQGSEA. V was pared by 7 bases and J by 5 bases, with 15 bases of the junction left unmatched. CDR3 nucleotide sequence: TGCAGCGCGGATGGGCTCCTAGCGGGGGGTGAGGAGACCCAGTACTTC. It translates to CSADGLLAGGEETQYF.

The chain links TRBV18 to TRBJ2-7; possible D gene TRBD1, 6 bases. This CDR3 region has 15 residues. Germline values: CDR1 KGHSH, CDR2 LQKENI. V shed 1 base and J shed 0 bases, with 10 bases lying between them. This CDR3 is CASSPQRGSSYEQYF. In nucleotides, the CDR3 is TGTGCCAGCTCACCACAGAGGGGGAGCTCCTACGAGCAGTACTTC.

Relative to its sample, this clone is medium-sized. The junction shows a germline mismatch at one end, possibly a read error. The chain uses TRBV7-7 and TRBJ2-2; possibly TRBD2 for D (6 bases). This CDR3 is built from 13 residues. Germline values: CDR1 SSHAT, CDR2 FNYEAQ (reference sequence). CDR3 sequence (DNA): TGTGCTAGCAGCTTTGGGGCGGGGATGGAGCTGTTTTTT. Amino acids: CASSFGAGMELFF.

V and J are TRBV7-6 and TRBJ2-2; D is undetermined. The V and J ends lost 1 base and 5 bases respectively, with 8 bases between them. This CDR3 has 14 residues. The germline CDR1 and CDR2 sequences are SGHVS and FNYEAQ. The CDR3 reads CASSLGVETGELFF. The CDR3 bases are TGTGCCAGCAGCTTAGGAGTAGAGACCGGGGAGCTGTTTTTT.

The V gene is TRBV4-3, the J gene TRBJ2-3; 7 nucleotides agree with TRBD2. CDR1 is LGHNA and CDR2 is YSLEER in the germline V gene. V shed 0 bases, J shed 0 bases, and the junction held 12 bases outside the gene matches. This CDR3 region has 19 residues. CDR3 amino acids: CASSQDLPPGSGSTDTQYF. CDR3 nucleotide sequence: TGCGCCAGCAGCCAAGATCTGCCCCCAGGTAGCGGGAGCACAGATACGCAGTATTTT.

This clone appeared a few times. The rearrangement joins TRBV27 to TRBJ2-7; D is perhaps TRBD1 (6 bases). Germline-derived CDR1 and CDR2 are MNHEY and SMNVEV (reference sequence). The CDR3 length is 13 residues. With 4 bases removed from V and 5 bases from J, the gap between germline ends came to 12 bases. The CDR3 region is CASSSTGQHEQYF. The CDR3 bases are TGTGCCAGCAGTTCAACAGGGCAGCACGAGCAGTACTTC.

The gene calls are TRBV4-2 and TRBJ2-3; D not certain. V lost 5 bases, J lost 0 bases, and 12 bases lay in between. This CDR3 contains 15 residues. Germline assignment: CDR1 LGHNA and CDR2 YNFKEQ. CDR3 nucleotide sequence: TGTGCCAGCAGCTTGCTCTCACTCAGCACAGATACGCAGTATTTT. This translates into CASSLLSLSTDTQYF.

This sequence joins TRBV10-3 and TRBJ2-5; TRBD1 matches at 9 bases. The DNA end is more similar to TRBJ2-7, so the J call may be wrong. The V gene's germline CDR1 is ENHRY and CDR2 SYGVKD. The CDR3 extends over 14 amino acids. The CDR3 protein is CAIRAGTGNHEQYF. The CDR3 nucleotides read TGTGCCATCAGAGCCGGGACAGGGAACCACGAGCAGTACTTC.

This clone appeared a single time. The rearrangement links TRBV5-1 to TRBJ1-2, with a possible D match to TRBD1 (6 bases). This CDR3 is built from 16 residues. V dropped 1 base and J dropped 2 bases, with 15 bases sitting between them. The V gene's germline CDR1 is SGHRS and CDR2 YFSETQ. Written as DNA, the CDR3 is TGCGCCAGCAGCTTGAACCCTCTGGGGGCCAACTATGGCTACACCTTC. As protein: CASSLNPLGANYGYTF.

J is TRBJ1-1 and V is TRBV27; tentatively, D is TRBD1 (5 bases). The CDR3 length is 14 residues. Trimming took off 9 bases at V and 0 bases at J, with 14 bases between the two ends. The germline V gene has CDR1 MNHEY and CDR2 SMNVEV (reference sequence). The CDR3 nucleotides are TGTGCCAGTCTCCGGGACTCGATGAACACTGAAGCTTTCTTT. Protein product: CASLRDSMNTEAFF.

This rearrangement joins TRBV7-9 to TRBJ2-7; 7 nucleotides agree with TRBD1. Per the germline V gene, CDR1 is SEHNR and CDR2 is FQNEAQ (reference sequence). CDR3 length: 16 residues. Trimming cost V 5 bases and J 0 bases; bases outside gene matches: 10. CDR3 sequence (DNA): TGTGCCAGCAGCCTCCCTGGGACAGCGAGCTCCTACGAGCAGTACTTC. Protein product: CASSLPGTASSYEQYF.

V gene TRBV10-3 combines with J gene TRBJ2-7, with TRBD1 identical over 9 bases. CDR1 is ENHRY, CDR2 SYGVKD, per germline. The V gene end was trimmed by 5 bases and the J gene end by 0 bases; junction bases not matched to a gene: 8. The CDR3 extends over 16 amino acids. For the CDR3, the DNA is TGTGCCATCAGTCGTAATGAACAGGGGGCCTCCTACGAGCAGTACTTC. Amino acids: CAISRNEQGASYEQYF.

J is TRBJ2-2 and V is TRBV21-1; the D call TRBD1 from the table was never checked on the DNA. TRBV21-1 is described as a pseudogene. CDR3 length equals 16 residues. This chain's CDR3 is CASSARQGGDTGELFF. CDR3 DNA sequence: TGTGCCAGCAGCGCTCGACAGGGGGGGGACACCGGGGAGCTGTTTTTT.

The rearrangement links TRBV9 to TRBJ2-7; D is uncertain. The germline V and J ends were trimmed by 1 base and 5 bases, with 4 bases remaining between them. The CDR3 sequence is 11 residues long. CDR1 SGDLS and CDR2 YYNGEE come from the germline V gene. CDR3 amino acids: CASSVNNEQYF. Here the CDR3 DNA reads TGTGCCAGCAGCGTAAACAACGAGCAGTACTTC.